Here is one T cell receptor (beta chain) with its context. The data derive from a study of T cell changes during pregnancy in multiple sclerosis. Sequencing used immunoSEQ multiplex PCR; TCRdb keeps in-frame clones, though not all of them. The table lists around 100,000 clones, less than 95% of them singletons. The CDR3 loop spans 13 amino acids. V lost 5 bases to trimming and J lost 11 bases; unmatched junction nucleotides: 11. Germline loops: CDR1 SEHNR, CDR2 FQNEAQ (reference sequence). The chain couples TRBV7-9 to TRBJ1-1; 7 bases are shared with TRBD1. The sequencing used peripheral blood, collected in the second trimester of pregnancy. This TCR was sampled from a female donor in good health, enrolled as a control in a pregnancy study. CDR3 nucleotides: TGTGCCAGCAGCCGTTCCTTCAGGGGGAACGCTTTCTTT. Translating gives CASSRSFRGNAFF.